This T cell receptor beta chain originates from a study of T cell responses to AZD1222 COVID-19 vaccine. A remark on this clone: Its antigen is still unknown.

Between the trimmed V and J ends, which lost 1 base and 1 base, there was a span of 5 bases. This CDR3 comprises 14 residues. Germline V gives CDR1 LGHDT, CDR2 YNNKEL (reference sequence). Study-wide results and caveats: Targeting of unmutated variant regions was reportedly seen in nearly half of spike-specific TCRs. Spike-specific TCR breadth rose after two AZD1222 doses, and depth rose as well.

Method: immunoSEQ multiplex PCR; TCRdb's copy keeps in-frame clones and lacks some. The sample shows around 140,000 clones, approximately 83% of them seen only once. V usage is TRBV3-1 (or the pseudogene TRBV3-2) and J usage is TRBJ1-3; D remains ambiguous. The clonotype was recovered from an adult in good health. This sample comprised peripheral blood, obtained on day 0 of AZD1222 vaccination. The CDR3 protein is CASSQGESGNTIYF. Here the CDR3 DNA reads TGTGCCAGCAGCCAAGGGGAATCTGGAAACACCATATATTTT.